This TCR beta chain is from a study of neurological immune-mediated disorders (dated by TCRdb to about 2019). Context from the whole study: Using UMI-based sequencing, the study compared peripheral blood TCR-beta repertoires from patients with HTLV-I-associated myelopathy (HAM/TSP), patients with multiple sclerosis, and healthy controls. Longitudinal samples, technical triplicates and paired sorted CD4+ and CD8+ T-cell subsets, alongside PBMC samples, were included among the approximately 98 TCR-beta libraries. Longitudinal HAM/TSP and healthy donors had 3 time-points each (roughly 3-40 month intervals). The cohort included some 70 subjects: about 15 with HAM/TSP, about 34 with multiple sclerosis, and approximately 20 healthy controls.

The research as a whole found: No identical CDR3 amino acid sequences were shared among expanded clones across subjects, suggesting private TCR-beta repertoires in all groups. TCR clonal expansion was highest in HAM/TSP patients and lowest in MS patients, with MS patients falling below even healthy controls.

This clonotype showed up many times. No antigen is known for it. Within one base of it there is no much larger clone, and no base qualities were kept. This specimen's time point label, per the study, means: longitudinal time-point 3. Unsorted PBMC libraries were generated from 2 million PBMCs stored in RNAlater at -80 °C until RNA extraction. PBMCs were separated from peripheral blood using Ficoll-Hypaque density gradient centrifugation and then cryopreserved in liquid nitrogen. cDNA was synthesized by template-switch 5'RACE using a primer carrying a 10-nucleotide random unique molecular identifier by which each TCR transcript was tagged. Over 190 million TCR-beta sequences, covering 15-18 subjects, were produced in each sequencing run. The RNeasy kit was used to extract total RNA. The KAPA Real-time Library Amplification kit was used to amplify TCR-beta VDJ regions with primers targeting the TCR constant region and the 5'RACE anchor. A first PCR added sample indexes and Illumina adaptors, after which a second PCR increased the library yield. After Ampure bead purification, the roughly 650 bp TCR product was size-selected on a 2% E-gel SizeSelection system. Before pooling, library quality was assessed on a Bioanalyzer, concentration was determined with Qubit, and library quantification was performed with the Kapa Library Quantification kit. Libraries were sequenced paired-end 2 x 150 bp on an Illumina HiSeq 2500. To increase sequence diversity, about 25-31% phiX was spiked into each library pool. Regarding the original processing steps: The UMI-based MiGEC pipeline processed quality-filtered reads and removed over 75% of raw TCR sequences during error correction. VDJ genes were aligned to IMGT germline references, and each clonotype was defined by a unique CDR3 amino acid sequence together with V-J genes. Clonal expansion, Shannon diversity and CDR3 relatedness were evaluated with VDJtools (CalcPairwiseDistances, ClusterSamples), while phylogenetic trees were built in CLCbio workbench. Expanded clones were defined as having at least 8 unique UMIs, based on coefficient-of-variation modelling across technical triplicates. TCRdb reprocessing: public reads trimmed at Q25 with fastp, clones called with MiXCR, in-frame beta chains kept. Rows with one shared CDR3 protein collapse into an entry with the most common genes and DNA. These V and J calls are TCRdb output, not the study's own analysis. The sample table shows around 100,000 distinct CDR3 sequences, and roughly a tenth are seen once. About 3.1% of the sample lies in the top ten.

The CDR3 starts with the cysteine, ends with the phenylalanine, and has 14 residues. Kept here is only the CDR3 DNA, which spans 42 bases and is read in frame from base 1. The junction carries 12 bases between V and J, which are trimmed by 4 bases and 1 base respectively. Based on the germline V gene, the CDR1 and CDR2 sequences are SGHRS and YFSETQ. The rearranged segments are TRBV5-1 and TRBJ2-7, and the D gene may be TRBD1, 6 bases matching. Sequencing was performed on PBMCs. The receptor was isolated from a female donor with HTLV-1-associated myelopathy (HAM/TSP). The CDR3 region has the sequence CASSPLQGSYEQYF. The nucleotide sequence is TGCGCCAGCAGCCCCCTACAGGGTTCCTACGAGCAGTACTTC. The reference TRBV5-1 and TRBJ2-7 proteins fill in what lies around the CDR3, so the full variable domain reads KAGVTQTPRYLIKTRGQQVTLSCSPISGHRSVSWYQQTPGQGLQFLFEYFSETQRNKGNFPGRFSGRQFSNSRSEMNVSTLELGDSALYLCASSPLQGSYEQYFGPGTRLTVT.